The count of the clone carrying this T cell receptor beta chain is one. This sample stems from a study of blood T cell repertoires in COVID-19. Per the original methods: Researchers report that nucleated cell counts were estimated from reference gene primer amplification. Method: immunoSEQ multiplex PCR; TCRdb's copy keeps in-frame clones and lacks some. The D gene and trimming were derived from the DNA, and the V and J assignments and clone size from that table. The table lists fewer than 400,000 clones, 70% to 90% of them singletons. The CDR3 consists of 15 residues. Germline V gene data show CDR1 as SEHNR and CDR2 as FQNEAQ (reference sequence). Trimming cost V 4 bases and J 3 bases, with 16 bases left between them.

The sequence was collected from a human donor in a cohort sampled during active COVID-19. The V call is TRBV7-9, the J call TRBJ2-7; the D gene is possibly TRBD2 (7 bases). Sequenced input: peripheral blood. Here the CDR3 DNA reads TGTGCCAGCAGCTCGTCATGGCGGGGGCGCTACGAGCAGTACTTC. This codes for CASSSSWRGRYEQYF.